The source of this TCR beta chain is a study of T cell changes during pregnancy in multiple sclerosis. Assay used: immunoSEQ multiplex PCR; TCRdb lists only in-frame clones, some missing. Here the sample spans about 50,000 clones, roughly 92% being singletons. Trimming cost V 3 bases and J 7 bases; bases outside gene matches: 7. The CDR3 length is 15 residues. In germline, CDR1 is SGDLS, CDR2 YYNGEE. The chain couples TRBV9 to TRBJ1-1; 12 bases line up with TRBD1. The clonotype was recovered from a female donor with multiple sclerosis, enrolled in a pregnancy study. Specimen: CD8+ T cells from peripheral blood mononuclear cells, collected before pregnancy. CDR3: CASSASGTGGHEAFF. CDR3 coding DNA: TGTGCCAGCAGCGCCTCCGGGACAGGGGGCCATGAAGCTTTCTTT.